Sequencing of this T cell receptor beta chain was carried out in a study of identical twins. Findings and limits, study-wide: Zero-insertion findings could be partly confounded by invariant cells (MAIT and iNKT cells).

V dropped 0 bases and J dropped 5 bases, with 8 bases sitting between them. Germline values: CDR1 SGHTS, CDR2 YDEGEE. CDR3 length: 13 amino acids. Each CDR3 protein gets one entry after TCRdb re-called the 5' RACE reads with MiXCR. Of 690,000 or so distinct CDR3 sequences listed, 5.5% to 7.5% are singletons. This clonotype was recorded at least ten times. Antigen unknown. J is TRBJ2-5 and V is TRBV5-8; D gene unclear. Material for sequencing was naive T cells sorted from blood. The clonotype was recovered from a man between 18 and 35 years old in good health. This CDR3 is CASSLDVGETQYF. In DNA form, the CDR3 reads TGTGCCAGCAGCTTGGATGTCGGCGAGACCCAGTACTTC.